The 5 T cell receptor beta chains below were found in one sample sequenced in a study of blood T cell repertoires in COVID-19. Data came from immunoSEQ multiplex PCR; TCRdb stores just in-frame clones and leaves some out. The sample yields approximately 190,000 clones, 84% seen once. The sample comprised peripheral blood. These receptors came from a woman between 65 and 79 years old with active or convalescent COVID-19.

V is TRBV28 and J is TRBJ1-2; D perhaps matches TRBD1 (6 bases). CDR1 is MDHEN and CDR2 is SYDVKM in the germline V gene. V was shortened by 8 bases and J by 2 bases, with 12 bases between the two germline ends. This CDR3 has 13 residues. CDR3 nucleotide sequence: TGTGCCAGCTCCACAGGGTCGAACTATGGCTACACCTTC. Encoded protein: CASSTGSNYGYTF.

The CDR3 sequence: CASSPRIGTSGRGSTGELFF. DNA for the CDR3: TGTGCCAGCAGCCCAAGGATCGGGACTAGCGGGAGAGGGTCCACCGGGGAGCTGTTTTTT. The chain couples TRBV7-3 to TRBJ2-2; 14 nucleotides agree with TRBD2. Germline-derived CDR1 and CDR2 are SGHTA and FQGTGA. Germline trimming cut 5 bases from V and 4 bases from J; bases unmatched to any gene: 15. The CDR3 totals 20 residues.

This rearrangement joins TRBV5-4 to TRBJ2-3, with 9 bases that match TRBD2. Germline loops: CDR1 SGHNT, CDR2 YYREEE (reference sequence). V was pared by 0 bases and J by 2 bases, with 4 bases of the junction left unmatched. The CDR3 runs to 16 residues. CDR3 in DNA: TGTGCCAGCAGCTTGGGGCAGCGGGGGGACACAGATACGCAGTATTTT. Translation: CASSLGQRGDTDTQYF.

This chain connects TRBV30 to TRBJ2-1; D uncertain. Germline CDR1 and CDR2: GTSNPN and SVGIG (reference sequence). The CDR3 sequence is 13 residues long. Trimming shortened V by 3 bases and J by 6 bases, and 12 bases separated the two germline ends. The CDR3 loop is CAWRSISLNEQFF. The CDR3, as DNA: TGTGCCTGGAGATCGATCAGTCTCAATGAGCAGTTCTTC.

The rearrangement joins TRBV28 to TRBJ1-2; D uncertain. CDR3 length equals 14 residues. Germline assignment: CDR1 MDHEN and CDR2 SYDVKM. Trimming shortened V by 2 bases and J by 4 bases, and 11 bases separated the two germline ends. The CDR3 sequence is CASSLVGEVYGYTF. The CDR3 bases are TGTGCCAGCAGTTTAGTCGGTGAAGTCTATGGCTACACCTTC.